The 24 T cell receptor beta chains below were found in one sample sequenced in a study of T-cell reconstitution after alpha-beta-depleted transplantation in children. Preparation of the TCRbeta library used unique molecular identifiers. One entry per CDR3 protein results from TCRdb running MiXCR on the PCR reads. In the table there are under 750,000 distinct CDR3 sequences, roughly 23% of which are singletons. The specimen was PBMCs, mostly from graft donor cells, collected 360 days after TCRalphabeta/CD19-depleted stem cell transplant. The receptors here all came from a boy less than two years old who had a stem cell transplant for acute myeloid leukemia, so the T cells may come from the graft donor.

This clonotype has a handful of counts. The chain couples TRBV4-3 to TRBJ1-1; D is uncertain. The germline CDR1 and CDR2 sequences are LGHNA and YSLEER. This CDR3 comprises 13 residues. V lost 1 base to trimming and J lost 5 bases, with 8 bases between them. Here the CDR3 reads CASSQGLETEAFF. CDR3 nucleotide sequence: TGCGCCAGCAGCCAAGGGTTGGAGACTGAAGCTTTCTTT.

Only a few counts were recorded for this clonotype. The chain joins TRBV6-5 to TRBJ1-6; D is unresolved. Germline V gene sequence: CDR1 MNHEY, CDR2 SVGAGI. V lost 2 bases and J 9 bases, leaving 14 bases between the germline ends. This CDR3 is built from 15 residues. In DNA, the CDR3 is TGTGCCAGCAGTTACCGAGAGGGTGTGGGTTCACCCCTCCACTTT. This translates into CASSYREGVGSPLHF.

This clonotype was picked up many times. The gene calls are TRBV6-2 or TRBV6-3 and TRBJ2-2; D is uncertain. The CDR3 is 14 amino acids. The germline V and J ends were trimmed by 6 bases and 8 bases, with 16 bases remaining between them. Germline CDR1 is MNHEY and CDR2 is SVGEGT. The CDR3 spells CASSLKADGGELFF. CDR3 coding DNA: TGTGCCAGCAGCTTGAAAGCCGACGGGGGGGAGCTGTTTTTT.

The rearrangement links TRBV6-1 to TRBJ2-3; no reliable D call. V shed 1 base and J shed 0 bases, with 5 bases lying between them. Germline lookup yields CDR1 MNHNS and CDR2 SASEGT. This CDR3 contains 14 residues. The CDR3 region is CASSEGSSTDTQYF. The CDR3 nucleotides are TGTGCCAGCAGTGAAGGGAGTAGCACAGATACGCAGTATTTT.

This clonotype was counted ten times or more. J is TRBJ1-1 and V is TRBV29-1; no firm D call. Germline-derived CDR1 and CDR2 are SQVTM and ANQGSEA. V lost 1 base and J lost 5, with 11 bases in between. The CDR3 has 13 residues. The CDR3 spells CSVEGRLVTEAFF. CDR3 in DNA: TGCAGCGTTGAAGGTCGCTTGGTTACTGAAGCTTTCTTT.

This chain links TRBV6-5 with TRBJ2-1, with D possibly being TRBD2 (6 bases). The length of the CDR3 is 14 residues. V was trimmed by 1 base and J by 5 bases, leaving 9 bases between them. The germline V gene has CDR1 MNHEY and CDR2 SVGAGI. This CDR3 reads CASSYYGGDNEQFF. The CDR3 DNA sequence: TGTGCCAGCAGTTACTATGGAGGGGACAATGAGCAGTTCTTC.

The table lists this clonotype with many counts. The rearrangement links TRBV25-1 to TRBJ2-1, with TRBD1 matching 10 bases. The ends lost 3 bases at V and 8 bases at J; junction bases unmatched: 10. CDR1 MGHDK and CDR2 SYGVNS come from the germline V gene. The CDR3 runs to 16 residues. The CDR3: CASSDPGTGEAHEQFF. In DNA, the CDR3 is TGTGCCAGCAGTGATCCCGGGACAGGGGAAGCCCATGAGCAGTTCTTC.

This clonotype was picked up many times. The chain employs TRBV6-5 and TRBJ1-1, with TRBD1 as a possible D gene (5 bases). With 6 bases removed from V and 5 bases from J, the gap between germline ends came to 16 bases. Germline V CDR1 and CDR2: MNHEY, SVGAGI. The CDR3 sequence is 14 residues long. The CDR3 DNA reads TGTGCCAGCAGCCCCGACAGACTCCGGACTGAAGCTTTCTTT. Amino acid sequence: CASSPDRLRTEAFF.

This clonotype was detected many times. The CDR3 nucleotides are TGCAGTGCTATTGACAGGGGAAACACCGGGGAGCTGTTTTTT. It is translated as CSAIDRGNTGELFF. The J gene is TRBJ2-2, the V gene TRBV20-1, with TRBD1 matching over 8 bases. Germline-derived CDR1 and CDR2 are DFQATT and SNEGSKA (reference sequence). J lost 2 bases, V lost 4 bases, and 3 bases had no gene match. The CDR3 contains 14 residues.

This sequence joins TRBV5-6 and TRBJ1-1; 9 nucleotides line up with TRBD1. V lost 4 bases to trimming and J lost 6 bases; unmatched junction nucleotides: 7. The CDR3 is 14 residues long. The V gene's germline CDR1 is SGHDT and CDR2 YYEEEE. This CDR3 is CASSVGTGFAEAFF. For the CDR3, the DNA is TGTGCCAGCAGCGTCGGGACAGGGTTTGCTGAAGCTTTCTTT. Variable domain in full (rest from reference TRBV5-6 and TRBJ1-1): DAGVTQSPTHLIKTRGQQVTLRCSPKSGHDTVSWYQQALGQGPQFIFQYYEEEERQRGNFPDRFSGHQFPNYSSELNVNALLLGDSALYLCASSVGTGFAEAFFGQGTRLTVV.

This clonotype was seen ten or more times. The gene calls are TRBV20-1 and TRBJ2-3; 9 bases agree with TRBD2. V gave up 7 bases and J gave up 0 bases; unmatched junction bases: 8. The CDR3 is made up of 15 amino acids. Germline-derived CDR1 and CDR2 are DFQATT and SNEGSKA (reference sequence). The CDR3 DNA reads as TGCAGTGTTTCGGCGGGGGGGTGGAGCACAGATACGCAGTATTTT. It translates to CSVSAGGWSTDTQYF.

The rearrangement links TRBV12-3 or TRBV12-4 to TRBJ1-2; D call uncertain. The V and J ends lost 2 bases and 2 bases respectively, with 6 bases between them. CDR3 length: 13 amino acids. DNA for the CDR3: TGTGCCAGCAGTTTATCTGGAAACTATGGCTACACCTTC. Encoded protein: CASSLSGNYGYTF.

Many counts were recorded for this clonotype. The chain links TRBV10-3 to TRBJ2-5, with 11 positions matching TRBD1. The CDR3 contains 13 residues. Germline lookup yields CDR1 ENHRY and CDR2 SYGVKD. V gave up 11 bases and J gave up 1 base; unmatched junction bases: 3. The CDR3 region is CAGGTGGQETQYF. The CDR3 coding sequence is TGTGCCGGCGGGACAGGGGGCCAAGAGACCCAGTACTTC.

The rearrangement uses TRBV20-1 and TRBJ1-5; D is unresolved. Germline V gene lookup returns CDR1 DFQATT and CDR2 SNEGSKA (reference sequence). The CDR3 loop spans 15 amino acids. V lost 2 bases and J lost 1, with 12 bases in between. CDR3 protein: CSARSRAGSNQPQHF. The CDR3 DNA is TGCAGTGCTAGATCCCGGGCGGGCAGCAATCAGCCCCAGCATTTT.

This clonotype occurred a few times. The V and J genes are TRBV20-1 and TRBJ2-1; possible D gene TRBD1, 6 bases. CDR3 size: 14 residues. Germline CDR1 reads DFQATT; CDR2 reads SNEGSKA (reference sequence). The germline V and J ends were trimmed by 4 bases and 4 bases, with 14 bases remaining between them. In DNA, the CDR3 is TGCAGTGCTATTGGACAGCCTCAATACAATGAGCAGTTCTTC. Translation: CSAIGQPQYNEQFF.

This clonotype was seen at least ten times. The chain carries TRBV5-1 and TRBJ2-7; no clear D gene. Germline V gene lookup returns CDR1 SGHRS and CDR2 YFSETQ. V was cut by 0 bases and J by 2 bases, with 12 bases left in between. The CDR3 length is 15 residues. CDR3 sequence (DNA): TGCGCCAGCAGCTTGGAGCCCGACGGACCCTACGAGCAGTACTTC. Its translation is CASSLEPDGPYEQYF.

This clonotype showed up just a few times. The genes are TRBV4-3 and TRBJ2-5; D perhaps matches TRBD2 (6 bases). The germline V gene has CDR1 LGHNA and CDR2 YSLEER. The CDR3 extends over 16 amino acids. The V end lost 4 bases, the J end lost 4 bases, and 19 bases lay between the germline ends. Here the CDR3 reads CASSPRTGLTSETQYF. The CDR3 coding sequence is TGCGCCAGCAGCCCCCGCACGGGACTGACCTCAGAGACCCAGTACTTC.

The chain combines TRBV20-1 with TRBJ2-7, with 7 nucleotides matching TRBD2. The ends lost 6 bases at V and 2 bases at J; junction bases unmatched: 10. The CDR3 totals 14 residues. Germline V gene lookup returns CDR1 DFQATT and CDR2 SNEGSKA (reference sequence). DNA of the CDR3: TGCAGTGCCCCGAAAGCGGGGAGTACCTACGAGCAGTACTTC. Translation gives CSAPKAGSTYEQYF.

The V and J genes are TRBV5-4 and TRBJ1-5; no definite D call. V gave up 2 bases and J gave up 8 bases, with 8 bases separating them. CDR3 length equals 12 residues. Germline V gives CDR1 SGHNT, CDR2 YYREEE (reference sequence). CDR3 DNA sequence: TGTGCCAGCAGCTTCCGGACGGAGCCCCAGCATTTT. Its protein product is CASSFRTEPQHF.

This chain connects TRBV5-1 to TRBJ2-1; D is ambiguous. Germline lookup yields CDR1 SGHRS and CDR2 YFSETQ. Trimming shortened V by 0 bases and J by 0 bases, and 10 bases separated the two germline ends. This CDR3 has 16 amino acids. The CDR3 DNA reads TGCGCCAGCAGCTTGGCCCCAGTGAGCTCCTACAATGAGCAGTTCTTC. It encodes CASSLAPVSSYNEQFF. Variable domain in full (rest from reference TRBV5-1 and TRBJ2-1): KAGVTQTPRYLIKTRGQQVTLSCSPISGHRSVSWYQQTPGQGLQFLFEYFSETQRNKGNFPGRFSGRQFSNSRSEMNVSTLELGDSALYLCASSLAPVSSYNEQFFGPGTRLTVL.

The gene calls are TRBV11-3 and TRBJ1-6; the match to TRBD1 covers 7 bases. Germline loops: CDR1 SGHNT, CDR2 YENEEA. The CDR3 runs to 15 residues. V was pared by 5 bases and J by 8 bases, with 9 bases of the junction left unmatched. CDR3 protein: CASSQTGTLDSPLHF. Here the CDR3 DNA reads TGTGCCAGCAGCCAGACAGGGACGCTCGATTCACCCCTCCACTTT.

CDR3 sequence (DNA): TGTGCCAGCAGCTTAGCCGTGGGACAGACCAATGAAAAACTGTTTTTT. This codes for CASSLAVGQTNEKLFF. The chain employs TRBV7-9 and TRBJ1-4, with 7 bases aligning to TRBD1. This CDR3 is 16 amino acids long. With 0 bases clipped from V and 5 bases from J, the junction kept 6 bases outside the gene matches. Germline loops: CDR1 SEHNR, CDR2 FQNEAQ (reference sequence). Drawing the rest from reference TRBV7-9 and TRBJ1-4, the complete variable domain is DTGVSQNPRHKITKRGQNVTFRCDPISEHNRLYWYRQTLGQGPEFLTYFQNEAQLEKSRLLSDRFSAERPKGSFSTLEIQRTEQGDSAMYLCASSLAVGQTNEKLFFGSGTQLSVL.

The chain employs TRBV27 and TRBJ2-7; D ambiguous. The CDR3 runs 16 residues. V shed 1 base and J shed 4 bases, with 17 bases lying between them. CDR1 MNHEY and CDR2 SMNVEV come from the germline V gene (reference sequence). CDR3 in amino acids: CASSLFLSSDVYEQYF. The CDR3 bases are TGTGCCAGCAGTTTATTCCTGAGTTCGGACGTTTACGAGCAGTACTTC.

The rearrangement uses TRBV24-1 and TRBJ2-1; no reliable D call. The CDR3 is 11 amino acids. CDR1 KGHDR and CDR2 SFDVKD come from the germline V gene. V was shortened by 5 bases and J by 4 bases, with 2 bases between the two germline ends. The CDR3 loop reads CATSAYNEQFF. CDR3 DNA: TGTGCCACCAGTGCTTACAATGAGCAGTTCTTC.